This T cell receptor beta chain was profiled in a study of blood T cell repertoires in COVID-19. Study-level background: The cDNA or gDNA used as material had been derived from T cells, B-cell-depleted T cells, or PBMCs.

This clone has just one count. After removal of 6 bases from V and 8 bases from J, the junction contained 8 bases not matched to a gene. Germline CDR1 and CDR2: SEHNR and FQNEAQ (reference sequence). The CDR3 is 14 residues long. The repertoire was sequenced with immunoSEQ multiplex PCR; TCRdb's copy has only in-frame clones and lacks some. Altogether 300,000 to 350,000 clones are present, just over 85% being singletons, with the ten largest covering around 4%. Categorization into cohorts depended on clinical history that participants reported. Sequenced input: PBMCs or T cells enriched from blood (not recorded which). The chain uses TRBV7-9 and TRBJ2-1; 9 bases agree with TRBD2. The clonotype was recovered from a woman aged 40 to 49 with acute COVID-19. The chain's CDR3 is CASRKSGGSDEQFF. The CDR3 bases are TGTGCCAGCAGGAAAAGCGGGGGGAGCGATGAGCAGTTCTTC. The complete variable domain, with remaining parts taken from reference TRBV7-9 and TRBJ2-1, reads DTGVSQNPRHKITKRGQNVTFRCDPISEHNRLYWYRQTLGQGPEFLTYFQNEAQLEKSRLLSDRFSAERPKGSFSTLEIQRTEQGDSAMYLCASRKSGGSDEQFFGPGTRLTVL.